These T cell receptor beta chains were read from a single sample in a study of T cells expressing NK-cell markers. For each CDR3 protein, TCRdb gives one entry from its re-call of the 5' RACE reads, without DNA. Its clone listing holds 300,000 to 450,000 distinct CDR3 sequences. The sequencing sample was made of blood T cells: a sorted CD56 or NKG2C T cell subset, CD4+ or CD8+ T cells, or bulk PBMC T cells (not recorded which). The receptor set was obtained from a man aged 18-70 years in good health. Both conserved end residues are part of each CDR3. Size values are once, few and many counts, or a class for expanded clones, and some rows have none.

-,TRBJ1-1,TRBV7-9,CASSMPRTPPEAFF
-,TRBJ2-7,TRBV20-1,CSARDWGGYEQYF
-,TRBJ2-4,TRBV28,CASRESGTGGNIQYF
-,TRBJ2-2,TRBV7-3,CASSSGQANTGELFF
-,TRBJ2-5,TRBV2,CASSSYSGLRQETQYF
-,TRBJ2-1,TRBV12-3/TRBV12-4,CASSLNSYEQFF
-,TRBJ1-6,TRBV7-2,CASSLAGSNSPLHF
-,TRBJ2-1,TRBV7-8,CASSLANALAAFREQFF
-,TRBJ2-7,TRBV20-1,CSAQDNPGSAYEQYF
-,TRBJ1-5,TRBV15,CATSRDLTAGEGSNQPQHF
-,TRBJ1-3,TRBV12-3/TRBV12-4,CASSARNTIYF
-,TRBJ1-6,TRBV7-6,CASSPRRGANSPLHF
-,TRBJ1-2,TRBV7-2,CASSLVWEGNYGYTF
-,TRBJ2-2,TRBV5-6,CASSSNPGLAEAGELFF
-,TRBJ2-1,TRBV5-1,CASSLVVAGGPIEQFF
-,TRBJ2-1,TRBV12-3/TRBV12-4,CASRLEIAGHNEQFF
-,TRBJ2-1,TRBV5-1,CASSQNLAALGNEQFF
-,TRBJ2-3,TRBV18,CASSRDFQAADTQYF
-,TRBJ2-7,TRBV5-6,CASSLIGTRNYEQYF
-,TRBJ2-3,TRBV20-1,CSAPRVLATDTQYF
-,TRBJ2-5,TRBV20-1,CSASIQGVETQYF
-,TRBJ2-6,TRBV28,CASSPPPGAGANVLTF
-,TRBJ1-3,TRBV12-3/TRBV12-4,CASSQPGYGQGVTIYF
-,TRBJ2-3,TRBV5-5,CASSLVGSGGRDTQYF
-,TRBJ2-2,TRBV4-1,CASSQGPRPGELFF
-,TRBJ2-6,TRBV5-7,CASSLREAGANVLTF
-,TRBJ2-1,TRBV7-3,CASSFEGGSRNEQFF
-,TRBJ2-1,TRBV5-1,CASSVTGRHEQFF
-,TRBJ2-1,TRBV7-2,CASSLVSGAYNEQFF
-,TRBJ1-2,TRBV5-6,CASSLMSVLYGYTF
-,TRBJ2-2,TRBV7-2,CASSLGQTGFGELFF
-,TRBJ2-2,TRBV6-5,CASSYGFLNTGELFF
-,TRBJ1-6,TRBV7-2,CASRNRGVNSPLHF
-,TRBJ2-2,TRBV18,CASSPVRPRNTGELFF
-,TRBJ2-1,TRBV20-1,CSAALPRGRTYNEQFF
-,TRBJ2-5,TRBV7-9,CASSLGLRGSLETQYF
-,TRBJ2-7,TRBV20-1,CSARGAPGQGSYEQYF
-,TRBJ1-2,TRBV5-1,CASSSGPSGFANYGYTF
-,TRBJ2-5,TRBV20-1,CSSTIGGAGETQYF
medium-sized,TRBJ2-1,TRBV12-3/TRBV12-4,CASKIFKWGTYNEQFF
-,TRBJ1-1,TRBV6-1,CASMRGTYRTEAFF
-,TRBJ2-5,TRBV20-1,CSASSRGETQYF
-,TRBJ1-1,TRBV4-2,CASSFPDRTNTEAFF
-,TRBJ1-2,TRBV7-9,CASTKNNMAFGDYGYTF
-,TRBJ2-3,TRBV5-1,CASRGSGALSTDTQYF
-,TRBJ1-1,TRBV18,CASSQGGVTEAFF
-,TRBJ2-7,TRBV6-1,CASSELPGQQYEQYF
-,TRBJ2-7,TRBV12-3/TRBV12-4,CASLSRDRTGEQYF
-,TRBJ1-6,TRBV11-3,CASSLRTGGSSYNSPLHF
-,TRBJ2-1,TRBV11-2,CASSLVFPASPFF
-,TRBJ1-2,TRBV20-1,CSAPGWETNYGYTF
-,TRBJ1-1,TRBV20-1,CSARDRGLVEAFF
-,TRBJ2-3,TRBV18,CASSLTSLADTQYF
-,TRBJ1-2,TRBV7-9,CASSLGSLAGYTF
-,TRBJ2-7,TRBV20-1,CSAPSDGSSYEQYF
-,TRBJ1-6,TRBV9,CANSARLSNSPLHF
-,TRBJ2-7,TRBV6-5,CASSFRSTAGYEQYF
-,TRBJ1-2,TRBV29-1,CSVLGGSYYGYTF